This is a list of T cell receptor beta chains from one sample in a study of cytomegalovirus exposure and HLA in healthy donors. Using immunoSEQ multiplex PCR, the repertoire was profiled, and TCRdb retains in-frame clones only, with some absent. The repertoire has approximately 130,000 clones, roughly 85% of them found once; the top ten carry over 6.5%. The material sequenced was PBMCs. These receptors were obtained from a woman aged 25 to 39 in good health and CMV-seropositive. CDR3s include the opening cysteine and the closing phenylalanine or tryptophan. The order of the fields is clone size, CDR3 length, V gene, J gene, D gene, CDR3 protein, CDR3 DNA. D genes are given only for firm matches. Size is stated for part of the rows, as once, few or many counts, or as a class when the clone is expanded.

size: few
length: 15
V: TRBV5-1
J: TRBJ2-1
D: .
CDR3: CASSLLGISYNEQFF
DNA: TGCGCCAGCAGCCTCCTCGGGATCTCCTACAATGAGCAGTTCTTC

size: .
length: 16
V: TRBV7-3
J: TRBJ2-6
D: TRBD1
CDR3: CASSPGTGAGANVLTF
DNA: TGTGCCAGCAGCCCAGGGACAGGGGCTGGGGCCAACGTCCTGACTTTC

size: .
length: 14
V: TRBV14
J: TRBJ2-5
D: .
CDR3: CASSQDTVSETQYF
DNA: TGTGCCAGCAGCCAAGATACAGTATCCGAGACCCAGTACTTC

size: .
length: 15
V: TRBV2
J: TRBJ2-3
D: TRBD1
CDR3: CASGGQGGSTDTQYF
DNA: TGTGCCAGCGGAGGACAGGGAGGTAGCACAGATACGCAGTATTTT

size: few
length: 13
V: TRBV29-1
J: TRBJ2-3
D: TRBD2
CDR3: CSVEGGGADTQYF
DNA: TGCAGCGTTGAAGGCGGGGGGGCAGATACGCAGTATTTT

size: few
length: 13
V: TRBV25-1
J: TRBJ1-5
D: .
CDR3: CASSPGGGQPQHF
DNA: TGTGCCAGCAGTCCCGGGGGGGGGCAGCCCCAGCATTTT

size: .
length: 14
V: TRBV30
J: TRBJ1-5
D: TRBD1
CDR3: CAWSVGQGNQPQHF
DNA: TGTGCCTGGAGTGTAGGACAGGGAAATCAGCCCCAGCATTTT

size: .
length: 13
V: TRBV6-5
J: TRBJ2-1
D: .
CDR3: CASSSGLRNEQFF
DNA: TGTGCCAGCAGTTCGGGACTTCGTAATGAGCAGTTCTTC

size: few
length: 14
V: TRBV30
J: TRBJ2-7
D: TRBD2
CDR3: CAFSSGSSSYEQYF
DNA: TGTGCCTTCTCTAGCGGGTCCAGCTCCTACGAGCAGTACTTC

size: few
length: 14
V: TRBV2
J: TRBJ2-1
D: TRBD2
CDR3: CASSRDYSYNEQFF
DNA: TGTGCCAGCAGCCGGGACTACTCCTACAATGAGCAGTTCTTC

size: once
length: 16
V: TRBV6-5
J: TRBJ2-1
D: .
CDR3: CASSYEGGAAYNEQFF
DNA: TGTGCCAGCAGTTACGAGGGGGGGGCCGCTTACAATGAGCAGTTCTTC

size: .
length: 15
V: TRBV13
J: TRBJ2-1
D: TRBD2
CDR3: CASTHTWEGDNEQFF
DNA: TGTGCCAGCACCCACACGTGGGAGGGAGACAATGAGCAGTTCTTC